The rows below give T cell receptor beta chains drawn from one sample of a study of T cells in Graves' hyperthyroidism and ophthalmopathy. TCRdb re-called the multiplex PCR reads through MiXCR, storing one row per CDR3 protein. The sample has hundreds of thousands of distinct CDR3 sequences, 20% to 25% seen once. Sequenced input: blood. The receptors were sampled from a man aged 25 to 45 with Graves' ophthalmopathy. CDR3s include the opening cysteine and the closing phenylalanine or tryptophan. A D gene is named only where the DNA matches it firmly. Clone size is not always given. Where it is, it says once, few, many or a class for expanded clones.

D gene	V gene	J gene	clone size	CDR3 DNA	CDR3 protein
TRBD2	TRBV29-1	TRBJ2-3	NA	TGCAGCGTTGAAGAACAGCGGGAGATACCCGATACGCAGTATTTT	CSVEEQREIPDTQYF
NA	TRBV11-2	TRBJ2-3	many	TGTGCCAGCAGCTCCCCCACCCGCACAGATACGCAGTATTTT	CASSSPTRTDTQYF
NA	TRBV30	TRBJ1-2	many	TGTGCCTGGAGTGTACTCTCCGGGACGCCTTATGGCTACACCTTC	CAWSVLSGTPYGYTF
TRBD1	TRBV11-1	TRBJ2-3	NA	TGTGCCAGCAGCTTAAAGGGGGCCACAGATACGCAGTATTTT	CASSLKGATDTQYF
NA	TRBV4-1	TRBJ2-1	NA	TGCGCCAGCAGCCAAGATGGGAGTTTGAATGAGCAGTTCTTC	CASSQDGSLNEQFF
TRBD1	TRBV2	TRBJ1-1	many	TGTGCCAGCAGCGAGGGACAGGGGATGAACACTGAAGCTTTCTTT	CASSEGQGMNTEAFF
TRBD1	TRBV28	TRBJ1-5	NA	TGTGCCAGCAGTGACATACCTTCCAGGGGGCTAGGCAATCAGCCCCAGCATTTT	CASSDIPSRGLGNQPQHF
NA	TRBV29-1	TRBJ2-5	NA	TGCAGCGTTGAAAAGGGTCAAGAGACCCAGTACTTC	CSVEKGQETQYF
TRBD2	TRBV27	TRBJ2-5	NA	TGTGCCAGCAGTTTTATCAGGACTAGCGGGCTTCAAGAGACCCAGTACTTC	CASSFIRTSGLQETQYF
NA	TRBV20-1	TRBJ1-6	NA	TGCAGTGCTCCGAAAGGACTGCGATATAATTCACCCCTCCACTTT	CSAPKGLRYNSPLHF
TRBD2	TRBV13	TRBJ2-1	NA	TGTGCCAGCGAGGCGGGAGGGCCAGTTAATGAGCAGTTCTTC	CASEAGGPVNEQFF
NA	TRBV3-1	TRBJ2-2	NA	TGTGCCAGCAGCCAAGGAAGCCGGGAGCTGTTTTTT	CASSQGSRELFF
NA	TRBV10-3	TRBJ2-3	few	TGTGCCATCAGTGAGTCGATGGGGGACACACCCCATGGTACGCAGTATTTT	CAISESMGDTPHGTQYF
NA	TRBV24-1	TRBJ2-3	many	TGTGCCACCAGTGAGCACCGGACGGAAGCTAGCACAGATACGCAGTATTTT	CATSEHRTEASTDTQYF
TRBD2	TRBV19	TRBJ2-7	once	TGTGCCAGTAGTAGGGGACTAGCGGGAAGTATCTACGAGCAGTACTTC	CASSRGLAGSIYEQYF
NA	TRBV28	TRBJ2-7	NA	TGTGCCAGTAGTATATCCGGGACGGGCTCCTACGAGCAGTACTTC	CASSISGTGSYEQYF
TRBD2	TRBV11-2	TRBJ2-1	NA	TGTGCCAGCAGATCTACTCTAGCGGGAAAGGACTCCTACAATGAGCAGTTCTTC	CASRSTLAGKDSYNEQFF
TRBD2	TRBV12-3/TRBV12-4	TRBJ2-1	NA	TGTGCCAGCAGTCCACCGGGACTAGCGGTAAGCTCCTACAATGAGCAGTTCTTC	CASSPPGLAVSSYNEQFF
NA	TRBV6-2/TRBV6-3	TRBJ2-7	NA	TGTGCCAGCAGTTACTCGAGCGGATCCTACTACGAGCAGTACTTC	CASSYSSGSYYEQYF
NA	TRBV12-3/TRBV12-4	TRBJ1-6	many	TGTGCCAGCAGTTTTGGGGAGACCCATAATTCACCCCTCCACTTT	CASSFGETHNSPLHF
TRBD1	TRBV10-3	TRBJ2-3	few	TGTGCCATTGCCGGGACAGGGTCTTTAGATACGCAGTATTTT	CAIAGTGSLDTQYF
NA	TRBV27	TRBJ1-6	few	TGTGCCAGCAGTTTCAGGCAGGGGAGTTCACCCCTCCACTTT	CASSFRQGSSPLHF
NA	TRBV11-2	TRBJ2-5	many	TGTGCCAGCAGCTCTTCCCTACAGGGTGGTCAGTACTTC	CASSSSLQGGQYF
NA	TRBV6-5	TRBJ1-2	NA	TGTGCCAGCAGTTACAATGCCGGAATTAACTATGGCTACACCTTC	CASSYNAGINYGYTF
NA	TRBV6-1	TRBJ2-5	NA	TGTGCCAGCAAAGAGGGGCTGGCGGAGACCCAGTACTTC	CASKEGLAETQYF
TRBD2	TRBV19	TRBJ2-3	NA	TGTGCCAGTAAGGCTTTGGCTAGCGGTAGCACAGATACGCAGTATTTT	CASKALASGSTDTQYF
NA	TRBV30	TRBJ2-1	few	TGTGCCTGGACGTCGGCGACTTCTCAGAACAATGGGCAGTTCTTC	CAWTSATSQNNGQFF
TRBD1	TRBV5-1	TRBJ1-4	few	TGCGCCAGCAGCAACCCCGGGACAGGGGATGAAAAACTGTTTTTT	CASSNPGTGDEKLFF
TRBD1	TRBV20-1	TRBJ2-7	NA	TGCAGTTCGAGGGGGCTATACTCCTACGAGCAGTACTTC	CSSRGLYSYEQYF
TRBD1	TRBV19	TRBJ1-2	NA	TGTGCCAGTAGTATCCGACAGGGAAGTGGCTACACCTTC	CASSIRQGSGYTF
TRBD2	TRBV6-5	TRBJ2-1	few	TGTGCCAGCAGTTACGGGGCTAGCGGGAGCGATGAGCAGTTCTTC	CASSYGASGSDEQFF
NA	TRBV27	TRBJ2-1	NA	TGTGCCAGCAGTTTAAGAGGTCCTCTTCCCCTCAATGAGCAGTTCTTC	CASSLRGPLPLNEQFF
NA	TRBV27	TRBJ2-7	few	TGTGCCAGCAGTTTAGGCGGCCCGGTCGGCGCTAAGGAGCAGTACTTC	CASSLGGPVGAKEQYF
TRBD2	TRBV24-1	TRBJ2-1	many	TGTGCCACCAGTGATTTGCGGCTAGCGGGGGGGAATGAGCAGTTCTTC	CATSDLRLAGGNEQFF
TRBD1	TRBV20-1	TRBJ1-1	many	TGCAGTGCTTACGGACAGGGGTTTGAAGCTTTCTTT	CSAYGQGFEAFF
NA	TRBV28	TRBJ2-7	many	TGTGCCAGCAGTTTAGGCCAGGGCCACGACGAGCAGTACTTC	CASSLGQGHDEQYF
TRBD2	TRBV18	TRBJ2-1	few	TGTGCCAGCTCACCAAGATCTTATCTAGGGAGGGCACAGAATGAGCAGTTCTTC	CASSPRSYLGRAQNEQFF
TRBD2	TRBV11-2	TRBJ2-1	many	TGTGCCAGCAGCTTATTCCGGACTAGCGGGTACAATGAGCAGTTCTTC	CASSLFRTSGYNEQFF
NA	TRBV7-2	TRBJ2-3	many	TGTGCCAGCAGCTTAGCAGGGCCACCCACAGATACGCAGTATTTT	CASSLAGPPTDTQYF
TRBD1	TRBV6-1	TRBJ1-5	many	TGTGCCAGCAGCCCCTCACAGGGGGCGAGCAATCAGCCCCAGCATTTT	CASSPSQGASNQPQHF
NA	TRBV30	TRBJ2-5	NA	TGTGCCTGGAGTGTAGGAGTAGGAGGTGGAGAGACCCAGTACTTC	CAWSVGVGGGETQYF
TRBD2	TRBV3-1	TRBJ2-1	few	TGTGCCAGCAGCCAAGGGCTAGCGGGAGTCGATGAGCAGTTCTTC	CASSQGLAGVDEQFF
TRBD1	TRBV5-1	TRBJ2-4	many	TGCGCCAGCAGCGAAGGACAGGGTCACATTCAGTACTTC	CASSEGQGHIQYF
TRBD1	TRBV29-1	TRBJ2-2	NA	TGCAGCGTTGCCCGGACAGGGTCGGGCACCGGGGAGCTGTTTTTT	CSVARTGSGTGELFF
TRBD1	TRBV12-3/TRBV12-4	TRBJ1-5	NA	TGTGCCAGCAGGGCCGGACAGGGGGCTTATCAGCCCCAGCATTTT	CASRAGQGAYQPQHF
NA	TRBV29-1	TRBJ2-7	few	TGCAGCGTAAGCCAGCGACCGGGAGATCACGAGCAGTACTTC	CSVSQRPGDHEQYF
NA	TRBV10-3	TRBJ1-1	NA	TGTGCCATCGAAAGGGCGCAAGGCACTGAAGCTTTCTTT	CAIERAQGTEAFF
NA	TRBV7-8	TRBJ1-4	NA	TGTGCCAGCAGCTTAGGAGCAGTACCTTCTAATGAAAAACTGTTTTTT	CASSLGAVPSNEKLFF
NA	TRBV11-2	TRBJ2-1	many	TGTGCCAGCAGCTTAGGTTTGACACGTTACAATGAGCAGTTCTTC	CASSLGLTRYNEQFF
NA	TRBV20-1	TRBJ2-7	few	TGCAGTGCTAGAGTCGGACAGAGCTCCTACGAGCAGTACTTC	CSARVGQSSYEQYF
TRBD1	TRBV6-1	TRBJ1-2	many	TGTGCCAGCAGCCAGGAGGGGACAGGGGCCATCTATGGCTACACCTTC	CASSQEGTGAIYGYTF
TRBD2	TRBV20-1	TRBJ2-3	NA	TGCAGTGCTATCACGACGTCGGGAGGGGGGGCAGATACGCAGTATTTT	CSAITTSGGGADTQYF